The present entry profiles one T cell receptor (beta chain) with its context. These data belong to a study of cytomegalovirus exposure and HLA in healthy donors. Unmatched junction bases numbered 14, after V lost 4 bases and J lost 0 bases. Germline V lookup: CDR1 SNHLY, CDR2 FYNNEI. This CDR3 contains 18 residues. The primer mix had 60 Vbeta and 13 Jbeta primers. Assay: immunoSEQ multiplex PCR; the TCRdb copy retains only in-frame clones and omits some. The table records more than 110,000 clones, approximately 79% of them present only once. This TCR derives from a female donor in good health and CMV-seronegative. The chain couples TRBV2 to TRBJ1-1; 7 bases map to TRBD1. Sequenced input: PBMCs. CDR3 sequence (DNA): TGTGCCAGCAGTGGGTTAAGACAAGGGGGCATCATGAACACTGAAGCTTTCTTT. Amino acids: CASSGLRQGGIMNTEAFF.